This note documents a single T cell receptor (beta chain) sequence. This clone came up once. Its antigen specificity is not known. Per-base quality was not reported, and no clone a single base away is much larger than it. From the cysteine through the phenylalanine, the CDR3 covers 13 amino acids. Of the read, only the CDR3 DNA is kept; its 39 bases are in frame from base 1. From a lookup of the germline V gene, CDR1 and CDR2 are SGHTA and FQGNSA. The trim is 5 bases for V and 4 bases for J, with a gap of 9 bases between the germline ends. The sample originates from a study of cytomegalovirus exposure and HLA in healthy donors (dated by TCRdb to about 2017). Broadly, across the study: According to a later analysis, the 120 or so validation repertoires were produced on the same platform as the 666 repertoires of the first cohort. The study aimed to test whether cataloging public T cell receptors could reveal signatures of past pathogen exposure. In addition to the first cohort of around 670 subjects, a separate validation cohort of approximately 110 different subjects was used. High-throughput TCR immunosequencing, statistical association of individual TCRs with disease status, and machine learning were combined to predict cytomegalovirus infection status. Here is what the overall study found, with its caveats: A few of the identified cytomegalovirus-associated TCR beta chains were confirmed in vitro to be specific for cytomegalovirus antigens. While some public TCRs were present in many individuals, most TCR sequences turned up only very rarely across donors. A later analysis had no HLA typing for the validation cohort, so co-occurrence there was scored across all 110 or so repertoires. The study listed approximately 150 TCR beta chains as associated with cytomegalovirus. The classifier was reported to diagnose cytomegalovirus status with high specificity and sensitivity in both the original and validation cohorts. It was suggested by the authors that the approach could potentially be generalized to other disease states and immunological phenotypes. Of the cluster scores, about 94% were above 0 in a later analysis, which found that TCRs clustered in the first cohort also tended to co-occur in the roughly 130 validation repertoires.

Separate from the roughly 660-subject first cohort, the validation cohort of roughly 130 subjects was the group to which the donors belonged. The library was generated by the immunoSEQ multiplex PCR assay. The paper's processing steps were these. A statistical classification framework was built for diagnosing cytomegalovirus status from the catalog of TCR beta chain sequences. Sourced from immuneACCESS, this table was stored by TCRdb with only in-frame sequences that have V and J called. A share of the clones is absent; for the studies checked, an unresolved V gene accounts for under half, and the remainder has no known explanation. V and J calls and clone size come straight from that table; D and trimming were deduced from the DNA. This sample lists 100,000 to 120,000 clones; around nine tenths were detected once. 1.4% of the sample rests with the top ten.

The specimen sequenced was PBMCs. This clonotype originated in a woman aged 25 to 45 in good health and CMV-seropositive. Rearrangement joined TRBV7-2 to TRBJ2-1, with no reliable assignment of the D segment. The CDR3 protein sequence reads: CASSPHGYNEQFF. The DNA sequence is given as TGTGCCAGCAGCCCTCACGGTTACAATGAGCAGTTCTTC.